The 30 T cell receptor beta chains below were found in one sample sequenced in a study of human CD8 memory T cell subsets. UMI-labeled 5' RACE generated the TCR beta libraries. TCRdb reanalyzed the 5' RACE reads and collapses them to one entry per CDR3 protein, without DNA. This sample's clone table lists thousands of distinct CDR3 sequences. The sequenced sample consisted of CD8+ effector memory T cells (TEM) sorted from PBMCs. Subset reported: effector memory CD8 T cells, CCR7- CD45RO+ CD95+. These receptors were obtained from a human donor in good health.

This chain joins TRBV28 and TRBJ1-6; the D call from TCRdb, TRBD1, cannot be confirmed without DNA. The CDR3 has 15 amino acids. The germline V gene has CDR1 MDHEN and CDR2 SYDVKM. The CDR3 sequence is CASSPLRGHGSPLHF.

Measured by frequency, this clonotype is medium-sized. The V gene is TRBV5-5, the J gene TRBJ2-1; TCRdb indicates TRBD2, and absent DNA this call remains unverified. Germline CDR1 reads SGHKS; CDR2 reads YYEKEE (reference sequence). The CDR3 runs to 16 residues. CDR3 protein: CASSTAGLAAPFEQFF.

The rearrangement uses TRBV29-1 and TRBJ2-1; TCRdb outputs TRBD1, but without DNA this stays unchecked. The length of the CDR3 is 16 residues. Per the germline V gene, CDR1 is SQVTM and CDR2 is ANQGSEA. CDR3: CSVKGLSGNVPNEQFF.

The chain uses TRBV28 and TRBJ1-5. This CDR3 has 16 residues. The germline V gene encodes CDR1 MDHEN and CDR2 SYDVKM. The CDR3 loop reads CASSSSWDGLNQPQHF.

This chain joins TRBV4-2 and TRBJ1-1; lacking DNA, the TRBD1 call made by TCRdb goes unchecked. Looked up from germline, CDR1 is LGHNA and CDR2 is YNFKEQ. This CDR3 is built from 13 residues. CDR3: CASSLQGRTEAFF.

The chain joins TRBV7-9 to TRBJ2-7; TCRdb's D call, TRBD1, is unchecked because there is no DNA. Germline lookup yields CDR1 SEHNR and CDR2 FQNEAQ (reference sequence). The CDR3 is 13 amino acids. The CDR3 sequence: CATDKPNAYEQYF.

V and J are TRBV7-9 and TRBJ1-3. The germline V gene encodes CDR1 SEHNR and CDR2 FQNEAQ (reference sequence). The CDR3 is 14 residues long. CDR3 in amino acids: CASSSAYSGNTIYF.

The gene calls are TRBV3-1 and TRBJ2-2. The CDR3 has 14 amino acids. The V gene's germline CDR1 is LGHDT and CDR2 YNNKEL (reference sequence). CDR3: CASSQATNTGELFF.

The chain carries TRBV6-4 and TRBJ2-1; TCRdb calls TRBD1, which cannot be checked without DNA. There are 15 residues in the CDR3. The V gene's germline CDR1 is MRHNA and CDR2 SNTAGT. The CDR3: CASSDLTGGNNEQFF.

This chain uses TRBV20-1 with TRBJ1-5; TCRdb's D call of TRBD1 is untestable without DNA. Germline-derived CDR1 and CDR2 are DFQATT and SNEGSKA (reference sequence). CDR3 length: 14 amino acids. Here the CDR3 reads CSARLTGFNQPQHF.

This chain connects TRBV4-1 to TRBJ1-1; the D call of TRBD1 rests on TCRdb alone, since no DNA is present to check it. The germline CDR1 and CDR2 sequences are MGHRA and YSYEKL. This CDR3 has 15 residues. CDR3 sequence reads: CASSQDRQGNTEAFF.

The genes are TRBV12-3 or TRBV12-4 and TRBJ2-7. The CDR3 covers 13 residues. Here the CDR3 reads CASSLAAQNEQYF.

This chain links TRBV19 with TRBJ2-7; absent DNA, TCRdb's TRBD1 call cannot be checked. The CDR3 loop spans 13 amino acids. Germline lookup yields CDR1 LNHDA and CDR2 SQIVND (reference sequence). The CDR3 region is CASRGTGGSEQYF.

J is TRBJ2-1 and V is TRBV5-6; the D call from TCRdb, TRBD1, cannot be confirmed without DNA. Germline CDR1 reads SGHDT; CDR2 reads YYEEEE. The CDR3 has 15 amino acids. The CDR3 loop is CASSLWGAGGNEQFF.

The genes are TRBV28 and TRBJ2-7; the D gene TCRdb calls, TRBD2, cannot be checked with no DNA. This CDR3 has 12 amino acids. Germline lookup yields CDR1 MDHEN and CDR2 SYDVKM. The CDR3 sequence: CASSPSPYEQYF.

The chain is built from TRBV11-1 and TRBJ2-1; TCRdb reports TRBD1, a call that lacks DNA to check it against. In germline, CDR1 is SGHAT, CDR2 FQDESV (reference sequence). CDR3 length equals 16 residues. CDR3 loop: CASSLRDRGLENEQFF.

The J gene is TRBJ1-5, the V gene TRBV12-3 or TRBV12-4; no DNA is available, so the TRBD1 call from TCRdb remains unchecked. This CDR3 has 13 residues. CDR3 sequence reads: CASTLTLGQPQHF.

This rearrangement joins TRBV3-1 to TRBJ2-5. CDR1 LGHDT and CDR2 YNNKEL come from the germline V gene (reference sequence). The CDR3 sequence is 13 residues long. CDR3: CASSHGVGETQYF.

By frequency, this clonotype registers large. The rearrangement joins TRBV7-3 to TRBJ2-3. Germline CDR1 is SGHTA and CDR2 is FQGTGA. This CDR3 spans 18 amino acids. The CDR3: CASSLTPRTSSSTDTQYF.

The rearrangement links TRBV13 to TRBJ1-2. Germline lookup yields CDR1 PRHDT and CDR2 FYEKMQ (reference sequence). This CDR3 region has 14 residues. CDR3 sequence reads: CASSLGQPEDGYTF. The full variable domain, in which reference TRBV13 and TRBJ1-2 provide the parts outside the CDR3, is AAGVIQSPRHLIKEKRETATLKCYPIPRHDTVYWYQQGPGQDPQFLISFYEKMQSDKGSIPDRFSAQQFSDYHSELNMSSLELGDSALYFCASSLGQPEDGYTFGSGTRLTVV.

The rearrangement uses TRBV5-1 and TRBJ1-1; the D gene TCRdb calls, TRBD1, cannot be checked with no DNA. Per the germline V gene, CDR1 is SGHRS and CDR2 is YFSETQ. This CDR3 region has 16 residues. The CDR3 sequence: CASSSIGQGWDTEAFF.

By frequency, this clonotype registers medium-sized. This chain joins TRBV15 and TRBJ2-1; TCRdb returns TRBD1, unconfirmable since there is no DNA. The CDR3 consists of 15 residues. The germline V gene encodes CDR1 LNHNV and CDR2 YYDKDF (reference sequence). CDR3 in amino acids: CATSRGTGEANEQFF.

The chain combines TRBV14 with TRBJ2-3; TCRdb outputs TRBD1, but without DNA this stays unchecked. Germline CDR1 reads SGHDN; CDR2 reads FVKESK. The CDR3 runs to 14 residues. CDR3 in amino acids: CASSIGDGTDTQYF. Looking up the rest from reference TRBV14 and TRBJ2-3 gives the full variable domain: EAGVTQFPSHSVIEKGQTVTLRCDPISGHDNLYWYRRVMGKEIKFLLHFVKESKQDESGMPNNRFLAERTGGTYSTLKVQPAELEDSGVYFCASSIGDGTDTQYFGPGTRLTVL.

V and J are TRBV7-9 and TRBJ2-7; lacking DNA, the TRBD1 call made by TCRdb goes unchecked. CDR3 length equals 15 residues. Germline assignment: CDR1 SEHNR and CDR2 FQNEAQ (reference sequence). The CDR3 region is CASSLAPSPIYEQYF.

The chain combines TRBV28 with TRBJ1-1; checking the TCRdb D call of TRBD1 is not possible without DNA. The CDR3 has 17 residues. Germline loops: CDR1 MDHEN, CDR2 SYDVKM. The CDR3 protein is CASEPPGQGAWSTEAFF.

By frequency, this clonotype is medium-sized (0.01 to 0.1%). This chain connects TRBV7-2 to TRBJ2-2; TCRdb indicates TRBD2, and absent DNA this call remains unverified. Germline V gene lookup returns CDR1 SGHTA and CDR2 FQGNSA. CDR3 size: 17 residues. CDR3 sequence reads: CASSSSTSGGRGWELFF.

The V call is TRBV19, the J call TRBJ2-2; TCRdb names TRBD2, which stays unverified in the absence of DNA. The CDR3 covers 14 residues. Germline lookup yields CDR1 LNHDA and CDR2 SQIVND (reference sequence). The CDR3: CASSMWETGGELFF.

This rearrangement joins TRBV13 to TRBJ2-1; TCRdb gives TRBD1 as the D gene, but with no DNA this cannot be confirmed. The CDR3 sequence is 12 residues long. Germline assignment: CDR1 PRHDT and CDR2 FYEKMQ (reference sequence). The CDR3 is CASSPGGGEWFF.

The chain has TRBV20-1 and TRBJ2-7; TCRdb proposes TRBD1, but this gene call is untestable without DNA. This CDR3 is built from 12 residues. Germline V gene data show CDR1 as DFQATT and CDR2 as SNEGSKA (reference sequence). This chain's CDR3 is CSGQGFSYEQYF.

The chain combines TRBV6-4 with TRBJ1-1; TCRdb proposes TRBD1, but this gene call is untestable without DNA. This CDR3 contains 15 residues. CDR1 is MRHNA and CDR2 is SNTAGT in the germline V gene. CDR3 protein: CASSARDRGNTEAFF.